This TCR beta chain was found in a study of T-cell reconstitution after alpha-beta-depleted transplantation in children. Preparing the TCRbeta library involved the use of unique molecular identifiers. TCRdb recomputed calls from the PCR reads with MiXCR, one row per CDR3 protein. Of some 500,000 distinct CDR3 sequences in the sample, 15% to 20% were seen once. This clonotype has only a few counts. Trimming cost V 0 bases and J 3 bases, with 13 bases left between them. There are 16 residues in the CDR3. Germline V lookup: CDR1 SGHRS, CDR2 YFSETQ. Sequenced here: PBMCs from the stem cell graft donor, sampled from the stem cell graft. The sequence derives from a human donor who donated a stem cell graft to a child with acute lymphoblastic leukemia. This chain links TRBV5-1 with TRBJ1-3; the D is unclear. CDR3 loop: CASSLAGVGFGNTIYF. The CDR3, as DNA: TGCGCCAGCAGCTTGGCCGGAGTAGGCTTTGGAAACACCATATATTTT.